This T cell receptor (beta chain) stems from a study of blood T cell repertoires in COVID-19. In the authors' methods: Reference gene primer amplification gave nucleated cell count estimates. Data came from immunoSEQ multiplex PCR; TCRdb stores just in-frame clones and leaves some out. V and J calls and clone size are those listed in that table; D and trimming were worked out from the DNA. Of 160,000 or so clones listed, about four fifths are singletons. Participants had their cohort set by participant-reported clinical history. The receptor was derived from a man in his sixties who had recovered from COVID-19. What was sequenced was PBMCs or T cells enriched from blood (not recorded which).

In DNA form, the CDR3 reads TGTGCCAGCAGTTTTTCTTCGACAGGGAACTATGGCTACACCTTC. Translation gives CASSFSSTGNYGYTF. The V gene is TRBV6-5, the J gene TRBJ1-2; 7 nucleotides line up with TRBD1. Germline loops: CDR1 MNHEY, CDR2 SVGAGI. V lost 4 bases and J lost 2; bases outside the gene matches: 7. The CDR3 is 15 residues long.